In this sample, the clone carrying this T cell receptor (beta chain) turned up many times. What it binds is unknown. There are 12 residues in the CDR3. The germline V and J ends were trimmed by 5 bases and 4 bases, with 9 bases remaining between them. Germline loops: CDR1 SGHRS, CDR2 YFSETQ. This entry belongs to a study of breast tumors, draining lymph nodes, adjacent tissues. TCRdb itself ran the multiplex PCR reads through MiXCR, one entry per CDR3 protein. The data contain around 50,000 distinct CDR3 sequences, around 23% of them seen just once; the ten biggest clones take up about 8%. Study findings and constraints: Findings are consistent with lymph node origin and intratumoral expansion of most tumor T cells. Tumor T cell lymph node origin was a supported hypothesis, not proven. Tumor repertoires ranked between lymph nodes and nontumor tissue in diversity, with V and J gene preferences.

Source material: breast tumor tissue. The TCR comes from a female donor with breast cancer. Some clones in this sample may be carry-over from other donors' samples. This chain links TRBV5-1 with TRBJ2-5; perhaps TRBD2 as D (5 bases). CDR3 sequence (DNA): TGCGCCAGCAGGGGAGAGGGAGAGACCCAGTACTTC. Amino acids: CASRGEGETQYF.